These 14 T cell receptor beta chains were all obtained from the same sample, sequenced in a study of blood T cell repertoires in COVID-19. Some clones are missing from TCRdb's copy, which holds only in-frame ones; the method was immunoSEQ multiplex PCR. The sample records around 220,000 clones, less than 90% being singletons. The sample comprised PBMCs or T cells enriched from blood (not recorded which). The origin of the receptors is a woman in her thirties or forties who had recovered from COVID-19.

This clone was picked up a small number of times. The chain couples TRBV11-3 to TRBJ1-1; 7 bases agree with TRBD1. The CDR3 consists of 13 residues. Germline CDR1 SGHNT, CDR2 YENEEA. J lost 9 bases, V lost 2 bases, and 6 bases had no gene match. CDR3 nucleotides: TGTGCCAGCAGCTTAACACAGGGGAGTCAAGCTTTCTTT. Translated: CASSLTQGSQAFF.

This clone was seen once. This sequence joins TRBV4-3 and TRBJ1-2, with a weak D call TRBD1 (5 bases). The CDR3 extends over 16 amino acids. The V end was cut by 1 base, the J end by 6 bases, with 18 bases between. The germline V gene encodes CDR1 LGHNA and CDR2 YSLEER. CDR3 coding DNA: TGCGCCAGCAGCCAAGCCCTATCCAGGGCAGGTAATGGCTACACCTTC. Encoded protein: CASSQALSRAGNGYTF.

This clone was recorded a few times. The chain couples TRBV27 to TRBJ2-2; a weak D match, TRBD2 (8 bases). From germline, CDR1 is MNHEY and CDR2 SMNVEV (reference sequence). The CDR3 covers 13 residues. V was trimmed by 6 bases and J by 9 bases, leaving 14 bases between them. The CDR3 region has the DNA TGTGCCAGCAGCGGGAGGGGGCGGCGGGAGCTGTTTTTT. This sequence encodes CASSGRGRRELFF.

This chain links TRBV7-2 with TRBJ2-1; 7 nucleotides agree with TRBD2. This CDR3 comprises 13 residues. With 2 bases clipped from V and 9 bases from J, the junction kept 4 bases outside the gene matches. The germline V gene has CDR1 SGHTA and CDR2 FQGNSA. In nucleotides, the CDR3 is TGTGCCAGCAGCTTAAGGCGGGAGAGTGAGCAGTTCTTC. Protein: CASSLRRESEQFF.

CDR3 bases: TGTGCCAGCAGCGCCGGACAGGGTTTGAACACCGGGGAGCTGTTTTTT. Protein product: CASSAGQGLNTGELFF. This chain uses TRBV9 with TRBJ2-2; 8 positions match TRBD1. After removal of 3 bases from V and 1 base from J, the junction contained 5 bases not matched to a gene. The CDR3 is 16 residues long. Per the germline V gene, CDR1 is SGDLS and CDR2 is YYNGEE.

The V gene is TRBV19, the J gene TRBJ1-1; no definite D call. Looked up from germline, CDR1 is LNHDA and CDR2 is SQIVND (reference sequence). Trimming took 3 bases from V and 1 from J, leaving 21 bases between them. This CDR3 is built from 18 residues. CDR3 sequence reads: CASSMLWRIRRRNTEAFF. The CDR3 DNA sequence: TGTGCCAGTAGTATGTTATGGAGGATCCGACGGCGGAACACTGAAGCTTTCTTT.

The V and J genes are TRBV10-1 and TRBJ2-2; 11 bases match TRBD2. The ends lost 5 bases at V and 5 bases at J; junction bases unmatched: 13. This CDR3 comprises 18 residues. Germline values: CDR1 WNHNN, CDR2 SYGVQD (reference sequence). CDR3 sequence (DNA): TGCGCCAGCAGTATAGCGGGAGGGCCCCGGTTATCAACCGGGGAGCTGTTTTTT. This codes for CASSIAGGPRLSTGELFF.

This clone was observed a few times. The chain employs TRBV7-9 and TRBJ1-1, with a weak D call TRBD1 (6 bases). Germline loops: CDR1 SEHNR, CDR2 FQNEAQ (reference sequence). V was cut by 4 bases and J by 4 bases, with 7 bases left in between. The CDR3 consists of 12 residues. The CDR3 reads CASSWTATEAFF. CDR3 DNA sequence: TGTGCCAGCAGCTGGACAGCCACTGAAGCTTTCTTT.

In its sample, this clone was seen once. The rearrangement uses TRBV5-6 and TRBJ1-2; D may be TRBD1 (6 bases). Germline V CDR1 and CDR2: SGHDT, YYEEEE. Trimming removed 6 bases from V and 8 bases from J, with 20 bases in between. The CDR3 has 14 amino acids. Written as DNA, the CDR3 is TGTGCCAGCACCTTCTCGACAGGCCCTTCAGGCTACACCTTC. Protein product: CASTFSTGPSGYTF.

V usage is TRBV19 and J usage is TRBJ2-2; D perhaps matches TRBD2 (6 bases). Germline V gives CDR1 LNHDA, CDR2 SQIVND (reference sequence). V lost 3 bases and J lost 5, with 13 bases in between. This CDR3 spans 15 amino acids. CDR3 nucleotide sequence: TGTGCCAGTAGTATTCGGAGGGCCAATACCGGGGAGCTGTTTTTT. Translated, it gives CASSIRRANTGELFF.

This clone turned up a few times. The chain joins TRBV27 to TRBJ2-7; 7 bases are shared with TRBD2. Trimming cost V 8 bases and J 6 bases; bases outside gene matches: 13. The CDR3 length is 14 residues. Germline CDR1 and CDR2: MNHEY and SMNVEV (reference sequence). The CDR3 reads CASAWEGMEGEQYF. CDR3 bases: TGTGCCAGCGCCTGGGAGGGTATGGAGGGCGAGCAGTACTTC.

The V and J genes are TRBV13 and TRBJ1-2; TRBD1 matches 8 bases. The CDR3 has 13 residues. Germline assignment: CDR1 PRHDT and CDR2 FYEKMQ (reference sequence). The ends lost 6 bases at V and 4 bases at J; junction bases unmatched: 4. The CDR3 loop reads CASSIGQGYGYTF. The CDR3 bases are TGTGCCAGCAGTATCGGACAGGGCTATGGCTACACCTTC. Full variable domain (remainder filled in from reference TRBV13 and TRBJ1-2): AAGVIQSPRHLIKEKRETATLKCYPIPRHDTVYWYQQGPGQDPQFLISFYEKMQSDKGSIPDRFSAQQFSDYHSELNMSSLELGDSALYFCASSIGQGYGYTFGSGTRLTVV.

The chain joins TRBV27 to TRBJ2-2, with 11 bases matching TRBD2. The CDR3 is made up of 16 amino acids. Germline V gives CDR1 MNHEY, CDR2 SMNVEV (reference sequence). Trimming cost V 6 bases and J 5 bases; bases outside gene matches: 8. CDR3 residues: CASRQLAGGRTGELFF. The CDR3 DNA reads as TGTGCCAGCAGGCAATTAGCGGGAGGGCGGACCGGGGAGCTGTTTTTT.

This chain connects TRBV19 to TRBJ1-1; D remains ambiguous. V lost 7 bases to trimming and J lost 0 bases, with 12 bases between them. The CDR3 covers 14 residues. Germline-derived CDR1 and CDR2 are LNHDA and SQIVND (reference sequence). CDR3 region: CASKSLSLNTEAFF. CDR3 sequence (DNA): TGTGCCAGTAAGAGTTTAAGTTTGAACACTGAAGCTTTCTTT.